The 29 T cell receptor beta chains given below trace back to one sample, sequenced in a study of early T cells in non-severe SARS-CoV-2 infection. One entry per CDR3 protein, called by TCRdb with MiXCR from the 5' RACE reads. The table lists around 83,000 distinct CDR3 sequences, 8.5% to 12% of them singletons. Sequenced material: whole blood, taken at baseline. Receptors were obtained from an adult who was a healthcare worker with PCR-confirmed SARS-CoV-2 infection or an uninfected control (not recorded which).

V is TRBV7-8 and J is TRBJ2-1, with D perhaps matching TRBD2 (5 bases). Germline loops: CDR1 SGHVS, CDR2 FQNEAQ. The CDR3 totals 12 residues. With 11 bases removed from V and 7 bases from J, the gap between germline ends came to 15 bases. The CDR3 loop is CAGSPSGNEQFF. The CDR3 DNA sequence: TGTGCCGGGAGCCCGTCGGGGAATGAGCAGTTCTTC.

This clonotype was recorded many times. V and J are TRBV20-1 and TRBJ1-1; D is perhaps TRBD1 (6 bases). This CDR3 region has 13 residues. Per germline, CDR1 DFQATT and CDR2 SNEGSKA (reference sequence). V lost 6 bases, J lost 0 bases, and 11 bases lay in between. This chain's CDR3 is CSAADSLNTEAFF. The DNA of the CDR3 is TGCAGTGCCGCGGACAGTCTGAACACTGAAGCTTTCTTT.

Many counts were recorded for this clonotype. V usage is TRBV5-4 and J usage is TRBJ2-3; 13 nucleotides line up with TRBD2. V lost 0 bases and J lost 2; bases outside the gene matches: 9. This CDR3 comprises 19 residues. Per the germline V gene, CDR1 is SGHNT and CDR2 is YYREEE (reference sequence). CDR3 amino acids: CASSLGGLAGSYFTDTQYF. For the CDR3, the DNA is TGTGCCAGCAGCTTGGGGGGACTAGCGGGATCATACTTCACAGATACGCAGTATTTT. Combining the CDR3 with reference TRBV5-4 and TRBJ2-3 gives the whole variable domain ETGVTQSPTHLIKTRGQQVTLRCSSQSGHNTVSWYQQALGQGPQFIFQYYREEENGRGNFPPRFSGLQFPNYSSELNVNALELDDSALYLCASSLGGLAGSYFTDTQYFGPGTRLTVL.

Ten or more counts support this clonotype. V usage is TRBV18 and J usage is TRBJ2-2; D ambiguous. This CDR3 region has 13 residues. Germline loops: CDR1 KGHSH, CDR2 LQKENI. Trimming stripped 6 bases from V and 5 bases from J, with 10 bases between. CDR3 DNA: TGTGCCAGCTCTCGCGAAGTTACCGGGGAGCTGTTTTTT. Amino acid sequence: CASSREVTGELFF.

This clonotype has ten or more counts. The rearrangement uses TRBV3-1 and TRBJ2-7; D is perhaps TRBD2 (6 bases). Germline-derived CDR1 and CDR2 are LGHDT and YNNKEL (reference sequence). CDR3 size: 15 residues. The germline V and J ends were trimmed by 4 bases and 4 bases, with 17 bases remaining between them. The CDR3: CASSPRGSRFYEQYF. In nucleotides, the CDR3 is TGTGCCAGCAGCCCGCGGGGCAGCAGATTTTACGAGCAGTACTTC.

In its sample, this clonotype was seen once. The chain is built from TRBV9 and TRBJ2-7, with 9 bases fitting TRBD2. This CDR3 has 15 amino acids. Losses at the gene ends were 1 base for V and 2 bases for J; bases not matched to a gene: 4. Germline V gene sequence: CDR1 SGDLS, CDR2 YYNGEE. For the CDR3, the DNA is TGTGCCAGCAGCGTATCCCCTAGCGGGACCTACGAGCAGTACTTC. It translates to CASSVSPSGTYEQYF.

This clonotype was seen more than once but under ten times. The V and J genes are TRBV5-1 and TRBJ1-5; 9 nucleotides line up with TRBD1. The CDR3 sequence is 13 residues long. Losses at the gene ends were 3 bases for V and 7 bases for J; bases not matched to a gene: 2. In germline, CDR1 is SGHRS, CDR2 YFSETQ. The CDR3 spells CASSYGTGQPQHF. The DNA for the CDR3 is TGCGCCAGCAGCTACGGGACAGGGCAGCCCCAGCATTTT.

For the CDR3, the DNA is TGTGCCAGCATGGGACAGTCCAAAAACATTCAGTACTTC. This translates into CASMGQSKNIQYF. The chain carries TRBV6-5 and TRBJ2-4; TRBD1 aligns across 7 bases. Germline V lookup: CDR1 MNHEY, CDR2 SVGAGI. The CDR3 covers 13 residues. V shed 7 bases, J shed 2 bases, and the junction held 2 bases outside the gene matches.

This CDR3 reads CASSQELGGGGELFF. CDR3 nucleotide sequence: TGTGCCAGCAGCCAAGAATTGGGGGGCGGCGGGGAGCTGTTTTTT. The J gene is TRBJ2-2, the V gene TRBV4-2, with D perhaps matching TRBD1 or TRBD2 (6 bases each). The CDR3 has 15 amino acids. Germline-derived CDR1 and CDR2 are LGHNA and YNFKEQ. Deletions cut 0 bases from V and 7 bases from J, with 12 bases between.

This clonotype has only a few counts. This chain connects TRBV27 to TRBJ2-1; the match to TRBD1 covers 7 bases. This CDR3 region has 15 residues. The V segment lost 3 bases and the J segment 7 bases; nucleotides outside the gene matches: 9. In germline, CDR1 is MNHEY, CDR2 SMNVEV (reference sequence). The DNA for the CDR3 is TGTGCCAGCAGTTTTGGGGGAGTACAGGGGAATGAGCAGTTCTTC. Translated: CASSFGGVQGNEQFF.

CDR3 sequence reads: CASSVDPNSSYNEQFF. CDR3 nucleotide sequence: TGTGCCAGCAGCGTAGACCCTAACAGCTCCTACAATGAGCAGTTCTTC. The chain recombines TRBV9 with TRBJ2-1; D is unresolved. This CDR3 is built from 16 residues. The germline CDR1 and CDR2 sequences are SGDLS and YYNGEE. V lost 0 bases to trimming and J lost 0 bases, with 10 bases between them.

Ten or more counts support this clonotype. The chain recombines TRBV7-6 with TRBJ2-1; the match to TRBD2 covers 14 bases. Germline trimming cut 2 bases from V and 7 bases from J; bases unmatched to any gene: 1. The CDR3 loop spans 15 amino acids. Per the germline V gene, CDR1 is SGHVS and CDR2 is FNYEAQ. The DNA for the CDR3 is TGTGCCAGCAGCTTACGACTAGCGGGGGGGAATGAGCAGTTCTTC. It translates to CASSLRLAGGNEQFF.

This clonotype has more than one count but fewer than ten. The chain uses TRBV3-1 and TRBJ2-2, with 9 bases lining up with TRBD1. Per germline, CDR1 LGHDT and CDR2 YNNKEL (reference sequence). Trimming took 4 bases from V and 1 from J; bases not matched to a gene: 10. The CDR3 extends over 18 amino acids. DNA of the CDR3: TGTGCCAGCAGCCTCCCTGGGACAGGGTCCTTGAACACCGGGGAGCTGTTTTTT. Protein: CASSLPGTGSLNTGELFF.

For this clonotype: With a much larger clone just one base away, this may be a read error. J is TRBJ2-5 and V is TRBV4-2; 10 bases map to TRBD2. The CDR3 consists of 16 residues. The germline CDR1 and CDR2 sequences are LGHNA and YNFKEQ. The CDR3 nucleotides read TGTGCCAGCAGCCACAGCGGGAGGGCTAGTCGGGAGACCCGGTACTTC. Translating gives CASSHSGRASRETRYF.

This chain links TRBV4-2 with TRBJ2-1; TRBD2 might be the D (6 bases). Trimming cost V 2 bases and J 4 bases, with 12 bases left between them. Per the germline V gene, CDR1 is LGHNA and CDR2 is YNFKEQ. The CDR3 spans 15 residues. CDR3 residues: CASSQRDSQYNEQFF. In DNA form, the CDR3 reads TGTGCCAGCAGCCAAAGGGACTCTCAATACAATGAGCAGTTCTTC.

The rearrangement links TRBV3-1 to TRBJ2-1; unclear D gene. Looked up from germline, CDR1 is LGHDT and CDR2 is YNNKEL (reference sequence). V was pared by 4 bases and J by 5 bases, with 15 bases between. CDR3 length: 15 residues. The CDR3 region has the DNA TGTGCCAGCAGCCCCCGTGGGCTGAAAAACAATGAGCAGTTCTTC. Protein sequence: CASSPRGLKNNEQFF.

The J gene is TRBJ2-7, the V gene TRBV20-1; TRBD2 matches 8 bases. V lost 0 bases and J lost 2; bases outside the gene matches: 6. Per the germline V gene, CDR1 is DFQATT and CDR2 is SNEGSKA (reference sequence). This CDR3 spans 15 amino acids. The CDR3 sequence is CSARDTTSGTYEQYF. CDR3 in DNA: TGCAGTGCTAGAGATACCACTAGCGGCACCTACGAGCAGTACTTC.

This clonotype was detected many times. A read error may account for a junction end that differs from germline. The chain carries TRBV6-2 or TRBV6-3 and TRBJ1-5, with TRBD1 matching over 8 bases. Germline assignment: CDR1 MNHEY and CDR2 SVGEGT. The CDR3 covers 15 residues. The CDR3 is CASTMDRASSQPQHF. The CDR3 DNA reads as TGTGCCAGCACTATGGACAGGGCAAGCAGTCAGCCCCAGCATTTT.

This clonotype was counted ten times or more. The CDR3 DNA is TGTGCCAGCAGCTTAGCGGAGTGGGATGAGCAGTTCTTC. Translated, it gives CASSLAEWDEQFF. The rearrangement uses TRBV7-8 and TRBJ2-1; D is unclear. This CDR3 has 13 residues. V was shortened by 0 bases and J by 8 bases, with 8 bases between the two germline ends. The germline CDR1 and CDR2 sequences are SGHVS and FQNEAQ.

This clonotype was seen only a few times. V usage is TRBV27 and J usage is TRBJ2-3; tentative D call: TRBD2 (6 bases). The CDR3 extends over 16 amino acids. Trimming cost V 3 bases and J 2 bases, with 15 bases left between them. The V gene's germline CDR1 is MNHEY and CDR2 SMNVEV (reference sequence). This chain's CDR3 is CASSFSGTGITDTQYF. CDR3 sequence (DNA): TGTGCCAGCAGTTTTTCCGGGACTGGAATCACAGATACGCAGTATTTT.

This clonotype was counted at least ten times. This chain joins TRBV10-3 and TRBJ2-7; maybe TRBD2 (6 bases). The CDR3 spans 13 residues. The V end was cut by 6 bases, the J end by 4 bases, with 13 bases between. Germline-derived CDR1 and CDR2 are ENHRY and SYGVKD. CDR3: CAIRLDGGYEQYF. The CDR3 DNA sequence: TGTGCCATCAGGTTAGATGGGGGGTACGAGCAGTACTTC.

There are a few counts of this clonotype. This chain uses TRBV5-1 with TRBJ2-1; a weak D match, TRBD2 (5 bases). Trimming removed 5 bases at V and 4 bases at J, with 13 bases between. The germline V gene encodes CDR1 SGHRS and CDR2 YFSETQ. This CDR3 has 14 residues. The CDR3 reads CASRPDSLYNEQFF. The CDR3 region has the DNA TGCGCCAGCAGACCGGACTCGTTGTACAATGAGCAGTTCTTC.

Of note for this clonotype: One junction end disagrees with the germline gene, perhaps due to a read error. The genes are TRBV7-6 and TRBJ2-1; D might be TRBD2 (6 bases). The CDR3 contains 14 residues. CDR1 and CDR2 from the germline V gene are SGHVS and FNYEAQ. CDR3 nucleotides: TGTGCCGGCAGTCCCGGGAGTAGCTACAATGAGCAGTTCTTC. Translated: CAGSPGSSYNEQFF.

The V call is TRBV28, the J call TRBJ2-1; 8 positions match TRBD2. Germline trimming cut 3 bases from V and 5 bases from J; bases unmatched to any gene: 6. This CDR3 is built from 15 residues. The V gene's germline CDR1 is MDHEN and CDR2 SYDVKM. This CDR3 reads CASSFPGGTNNEQFF. In nucleotides, the CDR3 is TGTGCCAGCAGTTTCCCGGGAGGGACTAACAATGAGCAGTTCTTC.

This clonotype was detected only a few times. This chain links TRBV5-1 with TRBJ1-1; D may be TRBD1 (5 bases). Germline V lookup: CDR1 SGHRS, CDR2 YFSETQ. Trimming took 3 bases from V and 3 from J, leaving 9 bases between them. CDR3 length: 13 residues. CDR3 DNA: TGCGCCAGCAGCTCCCTCAGGGACACTGAAGCTTTCTTT. Its translation is CASSSLRDTEAFF.

The J gene is TRBJ2-3, the V gene TRBV11-2; D may be TRBD1 (7 bases). Trimming cost V 5 bases and J 2 bases, with 17 bases left between them. From germline, CDR1 is SGHAT and CDR2 FQNNGV. The CDR3 length is 16 residues. The CDR3 bases are TGTGCCAGCAGCGTTCAGGGGGGCATTGCCACAGATACGCAGTATTTT. Translation gives CASSVQGGIATDTQYF.

This clonotype was found a few times. This chain connects TRBV3-1 to TRBJ2-1; 8 bases fit TRBD2. After removal of 0 bases from V and 3 bases from J, the junction contained 4 bases not matched to a gene. Per germline, CDR1 LGHDT and CDR2 YNNKEL (reference sequence). The CDR3 contains 16 residues. The CDR3 DNA sequence: TGTGCCAGCAGCCAAGATTCGGGGGGGAGCTACAATGAGCAGTTCTTC. Translated, it gives CASSQDSGGSYNEQFF.

As regards this clonotype: This likely comes from a read error, as the CDR3 has no conserved phenylalanine or tryptophan at its end. The chain carries TRBV6-5 and TRBJ2-1, with 9 bases lining up with TRBD1. The CDR3 has 14 amino acids. Germline values: CDR1 MNHEY, CDR2 SVGAGI. After removal of 6 bases from V and 3 bases from J, the junction contained 3 bases not matched to a gene. CDR3 in DNA: TGTGCCAGCAGGAAGGGACAGGGCTACAATGAGCAGTTCTGC. Translated: CASRKGQGYNEQFC.

The chain joins TRBV19 to TRBJ1-4, with 8 bases that match TRBD1. V shed 1 base, J shed 7 bases, and the junction held 5 bases outside the gene matches. The CDR3 is made up of 15 amino acids. In germline, CDR1 is LNHDA, CDR2 SQIVND (reference sequence). The DNA of the CDR3 is TGTGCCAGTAGTATAGGAGGGACAGGCGGTGAAAAACTGTTTTTT. Amino acids: CASSIGGTGGEKLFF.